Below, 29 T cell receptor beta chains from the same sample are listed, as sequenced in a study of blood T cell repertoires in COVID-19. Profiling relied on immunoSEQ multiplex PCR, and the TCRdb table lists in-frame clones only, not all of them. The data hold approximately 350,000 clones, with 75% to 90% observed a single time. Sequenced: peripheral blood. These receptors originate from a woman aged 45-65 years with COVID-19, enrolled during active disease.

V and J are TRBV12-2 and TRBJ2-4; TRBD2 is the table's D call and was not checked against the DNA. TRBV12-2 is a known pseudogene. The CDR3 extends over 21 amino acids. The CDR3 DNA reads TGTGCAAGTCGCCTCCGGAAGGAGAGAGGGAGGGCCTTGAGGGCCAAAAACATTCAGTACTTC. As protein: CASRLRKERGRALRAKNIQYF.

This CDR3 is CASSPGDSLVVGYTF. CDR3 bases: TGCGCCAGCAGCCCGGGGGACAGCCTCGTGGTGGGCTACACCTTC. This sequence joins TRBV5-1 and TRBJ1-2; TRBD1 matches at 7 bases. V dropped 4 bases and J dropped 8; count of bases not matched to a gene: 14. CDR1 and CDR2 from the germline V gene are SGHRS and YFSETQ. CDR3 length: 15 residues.

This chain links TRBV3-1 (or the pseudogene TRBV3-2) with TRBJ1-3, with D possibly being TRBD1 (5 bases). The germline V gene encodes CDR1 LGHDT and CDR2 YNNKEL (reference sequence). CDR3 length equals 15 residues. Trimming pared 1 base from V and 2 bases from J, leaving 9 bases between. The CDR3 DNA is TGTGCCAGCAGCCAAGCGGGGGGTACTGGAAACACCATATATTTT. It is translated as CASSQAGGTGNTIYF.

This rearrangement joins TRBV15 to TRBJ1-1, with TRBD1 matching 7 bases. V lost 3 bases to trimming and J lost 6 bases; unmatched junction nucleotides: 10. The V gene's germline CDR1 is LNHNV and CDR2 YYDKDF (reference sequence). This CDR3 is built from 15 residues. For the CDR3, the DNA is TGTGCCACCAGCAGTTTGACAGGGTTAGTTCCTGAAGCTTTCTTT. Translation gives CATSSLTGLVPEAFF.

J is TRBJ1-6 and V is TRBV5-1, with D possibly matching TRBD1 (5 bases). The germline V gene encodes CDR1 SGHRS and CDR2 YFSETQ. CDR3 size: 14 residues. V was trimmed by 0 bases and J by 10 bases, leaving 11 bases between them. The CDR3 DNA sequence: TGCGCCAGCAGCTTGGGTGCCCCAGGGTCACCCCTCCACTTT. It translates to CASSLGAPGSPLHF.

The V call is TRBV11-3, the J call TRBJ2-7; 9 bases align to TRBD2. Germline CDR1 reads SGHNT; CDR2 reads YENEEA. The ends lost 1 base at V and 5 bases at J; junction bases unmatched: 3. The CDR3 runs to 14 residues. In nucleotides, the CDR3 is TGTGCCAGCAGCTTAGGCGGGAGGGGAAACGAGCAGTACTTC. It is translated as CASSLGGRGNEQYF. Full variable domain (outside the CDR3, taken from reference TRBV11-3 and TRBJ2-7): EAGVVQSPRYKIIEKKQPVAFWCNPISGHNTLYWYLQNLGQGPELLIRYENEEAVDDSQLPKDRFSAERLKGVDSTLKIQPAELGDSAVYLCASSLGGRGNEQYFGPGTRLTVT.

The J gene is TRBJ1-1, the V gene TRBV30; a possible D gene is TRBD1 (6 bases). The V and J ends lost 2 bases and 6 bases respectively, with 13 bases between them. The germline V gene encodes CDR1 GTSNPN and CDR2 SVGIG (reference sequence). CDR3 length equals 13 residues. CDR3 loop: CAWSTTGPSEAFF. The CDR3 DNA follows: TGTGCCTGGAGTACTACAGGGCCCTCTGAAGCTTTCTTT.

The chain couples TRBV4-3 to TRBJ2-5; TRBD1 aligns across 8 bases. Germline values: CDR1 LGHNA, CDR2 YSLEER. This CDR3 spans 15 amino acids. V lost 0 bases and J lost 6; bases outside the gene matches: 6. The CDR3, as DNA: TGCGCCAGCAGCCAAGATGCAGGGGGCGGAAAGACCCAGTACTTC. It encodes CASSQDAGGGKTQYF.

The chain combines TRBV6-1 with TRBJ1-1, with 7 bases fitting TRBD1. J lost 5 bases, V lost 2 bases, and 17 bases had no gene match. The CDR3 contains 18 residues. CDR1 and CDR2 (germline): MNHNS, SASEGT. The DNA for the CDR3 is TGTGCCAGCAGTGAAAACCCTTGGCAGGGGGAACCGGTAACTGAAGCTTTCTTT. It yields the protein CASSENPWQGEPVTEAFF.

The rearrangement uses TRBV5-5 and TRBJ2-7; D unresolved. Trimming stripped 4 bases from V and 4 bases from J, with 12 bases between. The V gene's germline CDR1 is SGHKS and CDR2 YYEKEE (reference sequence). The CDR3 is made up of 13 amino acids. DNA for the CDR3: TGTGCCAGCAGCGCGGTAAGCCCATACGAGCAGTACTTC. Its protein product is CASSAVSPYEQYF.

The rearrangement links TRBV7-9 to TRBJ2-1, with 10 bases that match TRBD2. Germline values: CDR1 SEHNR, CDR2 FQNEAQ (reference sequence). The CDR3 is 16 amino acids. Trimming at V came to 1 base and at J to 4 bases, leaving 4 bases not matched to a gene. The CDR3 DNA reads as TGTGCCAGCAGCTTAGTCCTAGCGGGAGATTACAATGAGCAGTTCTTC. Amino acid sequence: CASSLVLAGDYNEQFF.

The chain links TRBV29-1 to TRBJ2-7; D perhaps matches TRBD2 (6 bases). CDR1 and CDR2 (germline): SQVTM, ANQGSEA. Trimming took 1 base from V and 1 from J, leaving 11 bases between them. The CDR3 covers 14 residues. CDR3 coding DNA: TGCAGCGTTGAAGTTCTCAGCGGGTCCTACGAGCAGTACTTC. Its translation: CSVEVLSGSYEQYF.

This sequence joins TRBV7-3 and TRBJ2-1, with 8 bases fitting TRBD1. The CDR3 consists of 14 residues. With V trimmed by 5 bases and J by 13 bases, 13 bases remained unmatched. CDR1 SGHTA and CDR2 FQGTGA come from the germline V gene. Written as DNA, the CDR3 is TGTGCCAGCAGCGCCCTTGGGACAGGCTGGTTTCAGTTCTTC. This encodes CASSALGTGWFQFF.

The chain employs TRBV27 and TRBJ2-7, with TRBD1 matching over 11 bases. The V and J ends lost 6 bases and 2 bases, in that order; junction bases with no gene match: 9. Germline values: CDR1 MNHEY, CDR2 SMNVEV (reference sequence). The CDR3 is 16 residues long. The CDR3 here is CASRSFLGQGAYEQYF. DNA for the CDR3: TGTGCCAGCAGATCGTTCCTGGGACAGGGGGCCTACGAGCAGTACTTC.

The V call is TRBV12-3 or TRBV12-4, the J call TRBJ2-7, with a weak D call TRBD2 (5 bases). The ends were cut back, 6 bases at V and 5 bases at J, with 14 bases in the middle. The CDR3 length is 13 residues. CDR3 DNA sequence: TGTGCCAGCAGATCGGACTCCGTTAACGAGCAGTACTTC. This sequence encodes CASRSDSVNEQYF.

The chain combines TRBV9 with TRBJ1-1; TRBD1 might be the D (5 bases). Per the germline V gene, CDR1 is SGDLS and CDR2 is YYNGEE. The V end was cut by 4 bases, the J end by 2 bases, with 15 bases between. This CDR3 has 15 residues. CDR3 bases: TGTGCCAGCAGCCCGAACGACGGACACAACACTGAAGCTTTCTTT. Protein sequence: CASSPNDGHNTEAFF.

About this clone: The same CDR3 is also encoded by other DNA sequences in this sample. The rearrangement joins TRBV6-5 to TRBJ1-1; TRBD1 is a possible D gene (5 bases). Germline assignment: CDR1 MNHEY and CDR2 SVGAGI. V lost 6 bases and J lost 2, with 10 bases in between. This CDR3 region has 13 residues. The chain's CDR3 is CASSLQGNTEAFF. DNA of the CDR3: TGTGCCAGCAGCCTCCAGGGAAACACTGAAGCTTTCTTT.

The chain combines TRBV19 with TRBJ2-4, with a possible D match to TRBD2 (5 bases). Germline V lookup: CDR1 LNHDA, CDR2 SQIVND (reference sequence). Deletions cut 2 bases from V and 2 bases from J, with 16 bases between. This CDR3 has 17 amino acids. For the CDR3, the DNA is TGTGCCAGTAGTATATCGCCGGGGTTCTTGTCCAAAAACATTCAGTACTTC. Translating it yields CASSISPGFLSKNIQYF.

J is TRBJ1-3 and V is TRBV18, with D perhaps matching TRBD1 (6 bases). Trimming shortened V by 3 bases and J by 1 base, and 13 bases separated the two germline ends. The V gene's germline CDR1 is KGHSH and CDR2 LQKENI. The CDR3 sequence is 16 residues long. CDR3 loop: CASSPFDTGSGNTIYF. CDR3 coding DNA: TGTGCCAGCTCACCGTTTGATACAGGGTCTGGAAACACCATATATTTT.

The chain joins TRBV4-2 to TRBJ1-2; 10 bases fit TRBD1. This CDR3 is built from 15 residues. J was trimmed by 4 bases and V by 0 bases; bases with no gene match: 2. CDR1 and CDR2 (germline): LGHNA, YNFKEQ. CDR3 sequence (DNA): TGTGCCAGCAGCCAAGAAAGGACAGGGGGCTATGGCTACACCTTC. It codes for CASSQERTGGYGYTF.

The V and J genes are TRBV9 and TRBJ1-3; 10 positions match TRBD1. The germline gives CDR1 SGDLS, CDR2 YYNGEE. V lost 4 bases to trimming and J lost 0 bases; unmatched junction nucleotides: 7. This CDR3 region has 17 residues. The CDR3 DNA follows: TGTGCCAGCAGCACCGGACAGGGGGGTCTCTCTGGAAACACCATATATTTT. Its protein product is CASSTGQGGLSGNTIYF.

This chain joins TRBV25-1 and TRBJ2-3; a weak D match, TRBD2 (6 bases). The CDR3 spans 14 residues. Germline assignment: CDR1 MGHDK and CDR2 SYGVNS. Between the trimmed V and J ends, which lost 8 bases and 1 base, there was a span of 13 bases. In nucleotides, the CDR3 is TGTGCCAGCGTTAGCGGTGGCCGCACAGATACGCAGTATTTT. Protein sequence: CASVSGGRTDTQYF. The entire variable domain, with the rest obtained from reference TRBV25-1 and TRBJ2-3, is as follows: EADIYQTPRYLVIGTGKKITLECSQTMGHDKMYWYQQDPGMELHLIHYSYGVNSTEKGDLSSESTVSRIRTEHFPLTLESARPSHTSQYLCASVSGGRTDTQYFGPGTRLTVL.

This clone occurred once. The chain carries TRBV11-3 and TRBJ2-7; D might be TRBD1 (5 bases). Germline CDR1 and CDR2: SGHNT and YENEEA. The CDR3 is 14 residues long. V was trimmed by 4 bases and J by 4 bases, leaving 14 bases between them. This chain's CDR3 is CASSSEGAEYEQYF. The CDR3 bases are TGTGCCAGCAGCTCGGAAGGGGCAGAGTACGAGCAGTACTTC.

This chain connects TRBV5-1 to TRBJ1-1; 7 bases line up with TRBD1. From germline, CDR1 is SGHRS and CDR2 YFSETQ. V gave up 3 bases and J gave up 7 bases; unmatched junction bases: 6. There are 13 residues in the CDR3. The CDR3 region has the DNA TGCGCCAGCAGCTACTTCCGGGACAGTGAAGCTTTCTTT. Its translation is CASSYFRDSEAFF.

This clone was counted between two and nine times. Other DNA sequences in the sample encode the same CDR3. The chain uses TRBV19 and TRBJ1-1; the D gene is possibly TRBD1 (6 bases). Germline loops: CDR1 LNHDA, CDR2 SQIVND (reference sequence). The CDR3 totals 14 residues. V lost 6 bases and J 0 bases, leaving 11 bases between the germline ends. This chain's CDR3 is CASSEQGMNTEAFF. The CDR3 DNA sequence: TGTGCCAGTAGCGAACAGGGAATGAACACTGAAGCTTTCTTT.

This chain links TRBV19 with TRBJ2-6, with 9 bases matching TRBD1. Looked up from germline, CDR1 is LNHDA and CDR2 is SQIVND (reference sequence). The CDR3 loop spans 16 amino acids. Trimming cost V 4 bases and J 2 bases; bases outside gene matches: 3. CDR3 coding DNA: TGTGCCAGTAGTACAAGACAGGGGGCTGGGGCCAACGTCCTGACTTTC. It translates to CASSTRQGAGANVLTF.

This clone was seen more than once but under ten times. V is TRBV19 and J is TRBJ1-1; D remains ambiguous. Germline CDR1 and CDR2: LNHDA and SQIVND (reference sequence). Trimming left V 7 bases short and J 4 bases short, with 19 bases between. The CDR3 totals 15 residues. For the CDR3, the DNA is TGTGCCAGTACGCGTCGCGACACCTTGAGCACTGAAGCTTTCTTT. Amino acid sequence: CASTRRDTLSTEAFF.

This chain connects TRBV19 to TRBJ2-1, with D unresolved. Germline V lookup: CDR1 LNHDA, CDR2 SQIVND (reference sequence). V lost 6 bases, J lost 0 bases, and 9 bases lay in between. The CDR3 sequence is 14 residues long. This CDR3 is CASSDTSSYNEQFF. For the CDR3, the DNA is TGTGCCAGTAGCGACACAAGCTCCTACAATGAGCAGTTCTTC. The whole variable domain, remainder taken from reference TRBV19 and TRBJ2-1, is DGGITQSPKYLFRKEGQNVTLSCEQNLNHDAMYWYRQDPGQGLRLIYYSQIVNDFQKGDIAEGYSVSREKKESFPLTVTSAQKNPTAFYLCASSDTSSYNEQFFGPGTRLTVL.

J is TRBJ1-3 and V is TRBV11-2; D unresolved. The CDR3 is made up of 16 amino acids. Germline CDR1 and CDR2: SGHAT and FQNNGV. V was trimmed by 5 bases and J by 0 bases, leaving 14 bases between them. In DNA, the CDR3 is TGTGCCAGCAGCCTCAACCTCAGGCTCTCTGGAAACACCATATATTTT. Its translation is CASSLNLRLSGNTIYF.